This passage covers 32 T cell receptor beta chains from one sample sequenced in a study of lymphopenia after photon versus proton radiotherapy. Only in-frame clones appear in the TCRdb table, and some are missing; sequencing was by immunoSEQ multiplex PCR. There are 70,000 or so clones in the sample; approximately 90% occur only once, and roughly 2.3% lies in the top ten. The sequencing used peripheral blood, collected from a patient treated with photon-based radiotherapy. These receptors were collected from a woman between 40 and 55 years old with cholangiocarcinoma.

V is TRBV2 and J is TRBJ2-2; 14 positions agree with TRBD2. Losses at the gene ends were 5 bases for V and 2 bases for J; bases not matched to a gene: 7. CDR1 is SNHLY and CDR2 is FYNNEI in the germline V gene. The CDR3 extends over 18 amino acids. The CDR3, as DNA: TGTGCCAGCAGTTCTTACGGGACTAGCGGGGGAAACACCGGGGAGCTGTTTTTT. It codes for CASSSYGTSGGNTGELFF.

This sequence joins TRBV2 and TRBJ1-2; unclear D gene. Trimming took 6 bases from V and 8 from J, leaving 7 bases between them. Germline V gives CDR1 SNHLY, CDR2 FYNNEI. This CDR3 is 10 amino acids long. CDR3 region: CASRSEGYTF. CDR3 in DNA: TGTGCCAGCAGGTCCGAGGGCTACACCTTC.

This rearrangement joins TRBV29-1 to TRBJ2-6; D unresolved. The length of the CDR3 is 15 residues. CDR1 is SQVTM and CDR2 is ANQGSEA in the germline V gene. The V gene lost 6 bases and the J gene lost 0 bases, with 12 bases spanning the gap. Here the CDR3 reads CSVSTTLSGANVLTF. CDR3 nucleotides: TGCAGCGTCTCGACGACCCTCTCTGGGGCCAACGTCCTGACTTTC.

The J gene is TRBJ2-7, the V gene TRBV27; perhaps TRBD1 as D (6 bases). V was trimmed by 5 bases and J by 0 bases, leaving 17 bases between them. CDR1 is MNHEY and CDR2 is SMNVEV in the germline V gene (reference sequence). The CDR3 is 16 residues long. The CDR3 protein is CASSQRPVGGSYEQYF. In nucleotides, the CDR3 is TGTGCCAGCAGTCAAAGACCAGTAGGGGGCTCCTACGAGCAGTACTTC.

The V and J genes are TRBV5-5 and TRBJ2-3; D unclear. Trimming stripped 2 bases from V and 1 base from J, with 14 bases between. The V gene's germline CDR1 is SGHKS and CDR2 YYEKEE (reference sequence). The CDR3 runs 16 residues. CDR3 sequence reads: CASSFLGDWGTDTQYF. The CDR3 region has the DNA TGTGCCAGCAGCTTCTTGGGTGATTGGGGCACAGATACGCAGTATTTT.

This chain joins TRBV10-3 and TRBJ2-3; TRBD1 agrees at 8 bases. CDR3 length: 14 residues. The germline V gene has CDR1 ENHRY and CDR2 SYGVKD. V was clipped by 10 bases and J by 5 bases; unmatched bases: 11. As DNA, the CDR3 is TGTGCCACCCGAGGACAGGGCCGAGGAGATACGCAGTATTTT. Its protein is CATRGQGRGDTQYF.

The chain couples TRBV6-6 to TRBJ1-1; D ambiguous. In germline, CDR1 is MNHNY, CDR2 SVGAGI (reference sequence). The CDR3 extends over 12 amino acids. V was trimmed by 5 bases and J by 0 bases, leaving 4 bases between them. This CDR3 is CASSTLNTEAFF. The CDR3 DNA follows: TGTGCCAGCAGTACCTTGAACACTGAAGCTTTCTTT.

The chain employs TRBV11-1 and TRBJ2-5, with D tentatively TRBD2 (5 bases). Trimming took off 4 bases at V and 2 bases at J, with 8 bases between the two ends. This CDR3 is built from 13 residues. The germline gives CDR1 SGHAT, CDR2 FQDESV (reference sequence). DNA for the CDR3: TGTGCCAGCAGCTCGGGATCTCAAGAGACCCAGTACTTC. Translated, it gives CASSSGSQETQYF.

The chain recombines TRBV7-6 with TRBJ2-6; 7 bases agree with TRBD2. The trim removed 7 bases at V and 4 bases at J, leaving 7 bases unmatched. Germline V CDR1 and CDR2: SGHVS, FNYEAQ. The CDR3 has 15 residues. CDR3 residues: CASTQGGAGANVLTF. The CDR3 DNA is TGTGCCAGCACCCAGGGAGGGGCCGGGGCCAACGTCCTGACTTTC.

This clone was recorded a few times. The V call is TRBV30, the J call TRBJ1-2; possibly TRBD1 for D (5 bases). The germline CDR1 and CDR2 sequences are GTSNPN and SVGIG (reference sequence). CDR3 length: 11 residues. The germline V and J ends were trimmed by 1 base and 14 bases, with 14 bases remaining between them. The CDR3 here is CAWSARDRPTF. The CDR3 nucleotides are TGTGCCTGGAGTGCCAGGGACCGCCCGACCTTC.

The chain is built from TRBV7-8 and TRBJ2-7; D is perhaps TRBD1 (6 bases). Looked up from germline, CDR1 is SGHVS and CDR2 is FQNEAQ. V was trimmed by 2 bases and J by 3 bases, leaving 11 bases between them. This CDR3 contains 14 residues. CDR3 nucleotides: TGTGCCAGCAGCTTACAGGGGAACGACTACGAGCAGTACTTC. Its translation is CASSLQGNDYEQYF. The full variable domain, with the rest looked up from reference TRBV7-8 and TRBJ2-7, is GAGVSQSPRYKVAKRGQDVALRCDPISGHVSLFWYQQALGQGPEFLTYFQNEAQLDKSGLPSDRFFAERPEGSVSTLKIQRTQQEDSAVYLCASSLQGNDYEQYFGPGTRLTVT.

The CDR3 nucleotides read TGCGCCAGCAGCCAGATGGGGGACAGGTTCAATGAGCAGTTCTTC. Translation: CASSQMGDRFNEQFF. The gene calls are TRBV4-3 and TRBJ2-1; 8 nucleotides align to TRBD1. The CDR3 is made up of 15 amino acids. Germline-derived CDR1 and CDR2 are LGHNA and YSLEER. With V trimmed by 3 bases and J by 6 bases, 7 bases remained unmatched.

V is TRBV15 and J is TRBJ2-2; no definite D call. The CDR3 has 13 residues. The V gene lost 0 bases and the J gene lost 7 bases, with 6 bases spanning the gap. Germline CDR1 reads LNHNV; CDR2 reads YYDKDF (reference sequence). This CDR3 is CATSRDMGGELFF. The CDR3 DNA follows: TGTGCCACCAGCAGAGATATGGGCGGGGAGCTGTTTTTT.

This clone has just one count. This sequence joins TRBV7-9 and TRBJ1-6; no reliable D call. The V end was cut by 5 bases, the J end by 11 bases, with 13 bases between. From germline, CDR1 is SEHNR and CDR2 FQNEAQ (reference sequence). The CDR3 has 13 residues. This CDR3 is CASSMDPRTPLHF. CDR3 DNA: TGTGCCAGCAGCATGGACCCACGAACACCCCTCCACTTT.

This sequence joins TRBV7-9 and TRBJ2-7; D is unresolved. V was cut by 6 bases and J by 3 bases, with 15 bases left in between. Germline V gene sequence: CDR1 SEHNR, CDR2 FQNEAQ (reference sequence). The CDR3 has 14 amino acids. The CDR3 DNA follows: TGTGCCAGCAGTAATCCGGGCCCTCACTACGAGCAGTACTTC. This gives the protein CASSNPGPHYEQYF.

This clone was detected only once. The chain combines TRBV2 with TRBJ2-7, with 7 positions matching TRBD1. In germline, CDR1 is SNHLY, CDR2 FYNNEI. This CDR3 spans 14 amino acids. V dropped 6 bases and J dropped 0; count of bases not matched to a gene: 5. Written as DNA, the CDR3 is TGTGCCAGCAGAAAGGACAGGAGCTCCTACGAGCAGTACTTC. This codes for CASRKDRSSYEQYF.

The CDR3 spells CASRVLAGDYNEQFF. In nucleotides, the CDR3 is TGTGCCAGCAGGGTGCTAGCGGGAGACTACAATGAGCAGTTCTTC. The V call is TRBV28, the J call TRBJ2-1; TRBD2 matches at 10 bases. Per the germline V gene, CDR1 is MDHEN and CDR2 is SYDVKM. The CDR3 loop spans 15 amino acids. The J segment lost 3 bases and the V segment lost 6 bases, leaving 5 bases of the junction unmatched.

This chain uses TRBV27 with TRBJ2-1; D possibly matches TRBD1 or TRBD2 (6 bases each). The CDR3 runs to 18 residues. The V gene lost 2 bases and the J gene lost 9 bases, with 26 bases spanning the gap. Germline CDR1 reads MNHEY; CDR2 reads SMNVEV (reference sequence). CDR3 in DNA: TGTGCCAGCAGTTTAGAACCCCCGGGGGCCAGTCATCCACCTGAGCAGTTCTTC. Translation gives CASSLEPPGASHPPEQFF.

Points on this clone: The junction shows a germline mismatch at one end, possibly a read error. The chain recombines TRBV7-7 with TRBJ2-3; 8 nucleotides match TRBD2. The germline V gene encodes CDR1 SSHAT and CDR2 FNYEAQ (reference sequence). The CDR3 contains 15 residues. The CDR3 DNA reads TGTGCTAGCAGCCCCGGACTAGCAGACACAGATACGCAGTATTTT. It codes for CASSPGLADTDTQYF.

This chain uses TRBV6-1 with TRBJ2-1; D uncertain. This CDR3 spans 15 amino acids. Germline loops: CDR1 MNHNS, CDR2 SASEGT. V gave up 2 bases and J gave up 0 bases, with 8 bases separating them. The CDR3 coding sequence is TGTGCCAGCAGTGAAACGGATAGCTCCTACAATGAGCAGTTCTTC. As protein: CASSETDSSYNEQFF.

This chain uses TRBV28 with TRBJ2-7; 13 bases align to TRBD2. The CDR3 totals 15 residues. The junction had 4 bases not matched to a gene; V was cut back by 6 bases and J by 2 bases. Germline assignment: CDR1 MDHEN and CDR2 SYDVKM. As DNA, the CDR3 is TGTGCCAGCAGACTAGCGGGAGGGGGCACCTACGAGCAGTACTTC. It codes for CASRLAGGGTYEQYF.

CDR3 sequence reads: CASSQDYLAGGRLSYEQYF. The CDR3 DNA is TGCGCCAGCAGCCAAGATTACCTAGCGGGAGGTCGACTCTCCTACGAGCAGTACTTC. J is TRBJ2-7 and V is TRBV4-3; 11 nucleotides match TRBD2. The junction had 10 bases not matched to a gene; V was cut back by 0 bases and J by 0 bases. CDR3 length equals 19 residues. The germline CDR1 and CDR2 sequences are LGHNA and YSLEER.

V usage is TRBV18 and J usage is TRBJ2-3; possible D gene TRBD2, 5 bases. The CDR3 is made up of 14 amino acids. The germline CDR1 and CDR2 sequences are KGHSH and LQKENI. V was trimmed by 5 bases and J by 1 base, leaving 10 bases between them. The CDR3 coding sequence is TGTGCCAGCTCAAAGGACTGGGGCACAGATACGCAGTATTTT. Its protein product is CASSKDWGTDTQYF.

The rearrangement links TRBV28 to TRBJ1-2; weak D call: TRBD1 (5 bases). The CDR3 length is 13 residues. Deletions cut 7 bases from V and 2 bases from J, with 11 bases between. Per the germline V gene, CDR1 is MDHEN and CDR2 is SYDVKM. The CDR3 DNA follows: TGTGCCAGCACCCTCGAGGGGAACTATGGCTACACCTTC. Translation gives CASTLEGNYGYTF.

V and J are TRBV6-5 and TRBJ1-6; D not resolved. V was cut by 8 bases and J by 7 bases, with 18 bases left in between. The germline V gene encodes CDR1 MNHEY and CDR2 SVGAGI. CDR3 length: 15 amino acids. The CDR3 coding sequence is TGTGCCAGCTCAAAGGCGGGCGGAATCAATTCACCCCTCCACTTT. Translated: CASSKAGGINSPLHF.

The rearrangement uses TRBV23-1 and TRBJ2-7; D is unclear. TRBV23-1 has ORF status, its function being uncertain. V shed 1 base and J shed 7 bases, with 14 bases lying between them. This CDR3 has 14 residues. CDR3 DNA: TGCGCCAGCAGTCAATGTCCCACCTTAAGGGAGCAGTACTTC. Translating gives CASSQCPTLREQYF.

This clone ranks as medium-sized (0.01 to 0.1%). V usage is TRBV27 and J usage is TRBJ2-3, with 11 bases that match TRBD2. The CDR3 extends over 15 amino acids. V gave up 7 bases and J gave up 7 bases; unmatched junction bases: 10. CDR1 is MNHEY and CDR2 is SMNVEV in the germline V gene (reference sequence). This CDR3 reads CASNKGLAGLHTQYF. CDR3 DNA: TGTGCCAGCAACAAAGGACTAGCGGGTTTACATACGCAGTATTTT.

The chain recombines TRBV6-5 with TRBJ2-5; tentatively, D is TRBD1 (6 bases). This CDR3 is built from 16 residues. Germline CDR1 reads MNHEY; CDR2 reads SVGAGI. Trimming removed 0 bases at V and 7 bases at J, with 18 bases between. The DNA for the CDR3 is TGTGCCAGCAGTTACTCGACCGACAGGTTTGGTGGGACCCAGTACTTC. Protein: CASSYSTDRFGGTQYF.

The chain employs TRBV10-3 and TRBJ1-1; D is possibly TRBD1 (5 bases). V was cut by 2 bases and J by 9 bases, with 19 bases left in between. Germline V gene data show CDR1 as ENHRY and CDR2 as SYGVKD. CDR3 size: 15 residues. CDR3 nucleotide sequence: TGTGCCATCAGTGAGGTGGGGGGGGAGAAGAGAAAAGCTTTCTTT. The encoded protein is CAISEVGGEKRKAFF.

Comment on this clone: Germline and junction disagree at one end, which may indicate a read error. The chain employs TRBV11-1 and TRBJ2-7, with D possibly being TRBD1 (7 bases). Germline assignment: CDR1 SGHAT and CDR2 FQDESV (reference sequence). This CDR3 comprises 14 residues. Here the CDR3 reads CASSPDRDSHEQYF. The DNA for the CDR3 is TGTGCCAGCAGCCCAGACAGGGACTCCCACGAGCAGTACTTC.

The chain recombines TRBV7-8 with TRBJ2-1; D may be TRBD2 (6 bases). This CDR3 is built from 15 residues. CDR1 SGHVS and CDR2 FQNEAQ come from the germline V gene. The ends were cut back, 0 bases at V and 12 bases at J, with 18 bases in the middle. DNA of the CDR3: TGTGCCAGCAGCTTAGCTAGCGGAGGGGTTCCAGGGCAGTTCTTC. Protein sequence: CASSLASGGVPGQFF.

This chain joins TRBV6-5 and TRBJ1-2; TRBD1 matches at 8 bases. Germline V CDR1 and CDR2: MNHEY, SVGAGI. V shed 0 bases, J shed 8 bases, and the junction held 5 bases outside the gene matches. The CDR3 is 14 residues long. CDR3 DNA sequence: TGTGCCAGCAGTTACTCGAACAGGGGGGGAGGCTACACCTTC. Its protein is CASSYSNRGGGYTF.